The T cell receptor beta chain described here comes from a study of blood T cell repertoires in COVID-19. Sequencing was performed with immunoSEQ multiplex PCR; in TCRdb, only in-frame clones are kept and a portion is missing. This sample has around 60,000 clones; about nine tenths occur once, and the top ten carry about 9.7%. Trimming shortened V by 4 bases and J by 0 bases, and 13 bases separated the two germline ends. Per germline, CDR1 SGHRS and CDR2 YFSETQ. This CDR3 has 15 residues. The receptor comes from an elderly woman with active COVID-19. Sequencing used peripheral blood. The V gene is TRBV5-1, the J gene TRBJ2-5; possible D gene TRBD1, 6 bases. The CDR3 bases are TGCGCCAGCAGCGCTACCGGGACACACCAAGAGACCCAGTACTTC. Protein: CASSATGTHQETQYF. The whole variable domain, filled in from reference TRBV5-1 and TRBJ2-5, reads KAGVTQTPRYLIKTRGQQVTLSCSPISGHRSVSWYQQTPGQGLQFLFEYFSETQRNKGNFPGRFSGRQFSNSRSEMNVSTLELGDSALYLCASSATGTHQETQYFGPGTRLLVL.